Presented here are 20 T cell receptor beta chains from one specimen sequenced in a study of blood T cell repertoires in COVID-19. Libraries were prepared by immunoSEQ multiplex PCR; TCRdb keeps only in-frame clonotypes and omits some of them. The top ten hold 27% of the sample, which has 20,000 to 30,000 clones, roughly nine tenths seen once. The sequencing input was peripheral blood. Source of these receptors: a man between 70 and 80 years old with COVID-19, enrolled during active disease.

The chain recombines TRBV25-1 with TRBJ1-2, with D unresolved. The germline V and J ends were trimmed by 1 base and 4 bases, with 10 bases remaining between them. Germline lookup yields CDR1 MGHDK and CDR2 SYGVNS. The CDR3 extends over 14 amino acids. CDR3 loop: CASSESVGSYGYTF. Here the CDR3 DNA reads TGTGCCAGCAGTGAATCAGTGGGCTCCTATGGCTACACCTTC.

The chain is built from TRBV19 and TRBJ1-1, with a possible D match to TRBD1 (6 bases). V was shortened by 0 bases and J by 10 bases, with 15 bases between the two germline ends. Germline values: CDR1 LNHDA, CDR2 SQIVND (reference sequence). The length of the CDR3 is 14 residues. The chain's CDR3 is CASSIDRPTRGAFF. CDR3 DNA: TGTGCCAGTAGTATAGATCGCCCTACCAGGGGAGCTTTCTTT.

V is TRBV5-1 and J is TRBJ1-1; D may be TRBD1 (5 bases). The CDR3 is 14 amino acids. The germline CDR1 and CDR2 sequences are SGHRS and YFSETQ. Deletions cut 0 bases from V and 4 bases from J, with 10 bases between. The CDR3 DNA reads TGCGCCAGCAGCTTGGCGGGGGAGGTCACTGAAGCTTTCTTT. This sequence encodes CASSLAGEVTEAFF.

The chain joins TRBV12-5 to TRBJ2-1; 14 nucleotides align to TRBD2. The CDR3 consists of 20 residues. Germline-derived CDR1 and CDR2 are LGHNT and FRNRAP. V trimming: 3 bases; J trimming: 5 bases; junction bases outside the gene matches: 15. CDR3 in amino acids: CASGFFFLGTSGRGHNEQFF. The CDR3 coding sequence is TGTGCTAGTGGTTTTTTTTTCCTCGGGACTAGCGGGAGAGGCCACAATGAGCAGTTCTTC.

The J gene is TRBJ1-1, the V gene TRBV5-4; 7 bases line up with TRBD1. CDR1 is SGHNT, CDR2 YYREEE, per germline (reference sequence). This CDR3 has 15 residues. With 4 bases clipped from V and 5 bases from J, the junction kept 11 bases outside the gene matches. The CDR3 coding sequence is TGTGCCAGCAGCCTGCTAGGACAGGCGAGGACTGAAGCTTTCTTT. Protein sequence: CASSLLGQARTEAFF. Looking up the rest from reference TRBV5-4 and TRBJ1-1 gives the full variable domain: ETGVTQSPTHLIKTRGQQVTLRCSSQSGHNTVSWYQQALGQGPQFIFQYYREEENGRGNFPPRFSGLQFPNYSSELNVNALELDDSALYLCASSLLGQARTEAFFGQGTRLTVV.

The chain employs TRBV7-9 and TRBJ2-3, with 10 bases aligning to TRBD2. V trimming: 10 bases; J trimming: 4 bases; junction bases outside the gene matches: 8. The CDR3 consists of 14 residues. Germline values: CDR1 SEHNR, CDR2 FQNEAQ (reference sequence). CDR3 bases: TGTGCCATCGAGATAGCGGGGGGTGCAGATACGCAGTATTTT. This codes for CAIEIAGGADTQYF.

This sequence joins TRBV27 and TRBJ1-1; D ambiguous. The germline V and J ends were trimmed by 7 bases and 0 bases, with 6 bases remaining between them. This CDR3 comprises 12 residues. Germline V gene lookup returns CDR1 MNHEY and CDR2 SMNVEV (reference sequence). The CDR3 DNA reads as TGTGCCAGCAAACGGTTGAACACTGAAGCTTTCTTT. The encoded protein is CASKRLNTEAFF.

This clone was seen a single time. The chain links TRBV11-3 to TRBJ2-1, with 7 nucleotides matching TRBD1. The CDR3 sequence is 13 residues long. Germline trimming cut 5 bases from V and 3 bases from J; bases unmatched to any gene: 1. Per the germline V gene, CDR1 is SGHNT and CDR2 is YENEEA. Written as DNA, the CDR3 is TGTGCCAGCAGCCGACAGGGCTACAATGAGCAGTTCTTC. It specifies CASSRQGYNEQFF.

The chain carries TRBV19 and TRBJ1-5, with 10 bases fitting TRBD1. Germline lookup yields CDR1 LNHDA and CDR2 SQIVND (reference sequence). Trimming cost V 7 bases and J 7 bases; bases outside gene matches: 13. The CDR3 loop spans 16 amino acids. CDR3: CASTTPGQGMGQPQHF. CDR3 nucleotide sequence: TGTGCCAGTACCACCCCGGGACAGGGGATGGGACAGCCCCAGCATTTT.

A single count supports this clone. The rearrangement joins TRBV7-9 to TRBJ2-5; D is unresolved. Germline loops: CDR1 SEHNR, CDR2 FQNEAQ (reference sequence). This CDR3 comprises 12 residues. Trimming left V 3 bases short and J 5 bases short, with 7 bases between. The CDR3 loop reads CASSLASETQYF. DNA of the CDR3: TGTGCCAGCAGCTTGGCTTCGGAGACCCAGTACTTC.

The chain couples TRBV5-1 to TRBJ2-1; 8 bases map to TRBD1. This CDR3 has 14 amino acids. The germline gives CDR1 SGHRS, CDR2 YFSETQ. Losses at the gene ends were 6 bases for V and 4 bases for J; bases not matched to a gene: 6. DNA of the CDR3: TGCGCCAGCAACGGACAGGGCCTTTACAATGAGCAGTTCTTC. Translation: CASNGQGLYNEQFF.

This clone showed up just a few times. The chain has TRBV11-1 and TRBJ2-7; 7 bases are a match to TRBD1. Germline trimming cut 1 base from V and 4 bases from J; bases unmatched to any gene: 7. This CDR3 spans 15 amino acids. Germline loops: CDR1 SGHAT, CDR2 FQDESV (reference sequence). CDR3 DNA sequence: TGTGCCAGCAGCTTAGGGACGACAGGGATGTACGAGCAGTACTTC. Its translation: CASSLGTTGMYEQYF.

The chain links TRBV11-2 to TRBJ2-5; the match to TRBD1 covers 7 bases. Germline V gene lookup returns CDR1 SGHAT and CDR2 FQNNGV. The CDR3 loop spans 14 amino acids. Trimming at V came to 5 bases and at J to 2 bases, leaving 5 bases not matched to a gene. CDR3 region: CASSLGTVQETQYF. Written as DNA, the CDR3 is TGTGCCAGCAGCCTTGGGACAGTACAAGAGACCCAGTACTTC.

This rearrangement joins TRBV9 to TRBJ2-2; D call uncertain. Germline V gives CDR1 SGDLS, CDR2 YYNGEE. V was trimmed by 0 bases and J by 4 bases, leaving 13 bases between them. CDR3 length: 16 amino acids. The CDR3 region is CASSVGAGSRTGELFF. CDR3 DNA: TGTGCCAGCAGCGTAGGGGCAGGAAGCCGCACCGGGGAGCTGTTTTTT.

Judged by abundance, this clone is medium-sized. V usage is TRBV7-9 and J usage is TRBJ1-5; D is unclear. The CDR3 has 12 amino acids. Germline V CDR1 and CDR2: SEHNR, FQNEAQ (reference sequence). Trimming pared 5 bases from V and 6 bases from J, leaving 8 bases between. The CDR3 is CASSPEGQPQHF. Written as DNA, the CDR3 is TGTGCCAGCAGCCCCGAGGGTCAGCCCCAGCATTTT.

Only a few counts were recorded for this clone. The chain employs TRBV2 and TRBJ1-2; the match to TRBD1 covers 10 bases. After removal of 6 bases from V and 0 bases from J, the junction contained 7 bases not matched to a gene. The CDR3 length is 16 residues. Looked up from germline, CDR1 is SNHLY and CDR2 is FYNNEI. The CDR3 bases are TGTGCCAGCAGCCGCCGAGGACAGGGGGCTAACTATGGCTACACCTTC. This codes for CASSRRGQGANYGYTF.

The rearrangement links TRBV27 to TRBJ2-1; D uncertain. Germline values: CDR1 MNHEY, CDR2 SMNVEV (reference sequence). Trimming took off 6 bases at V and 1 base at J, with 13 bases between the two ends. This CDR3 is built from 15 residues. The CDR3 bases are TGTGCCAGCAGCCCCTCTGGGCCTTCCTACAATGAGCAGTTCTTC. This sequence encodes CASSPSGPSYNEQFF.

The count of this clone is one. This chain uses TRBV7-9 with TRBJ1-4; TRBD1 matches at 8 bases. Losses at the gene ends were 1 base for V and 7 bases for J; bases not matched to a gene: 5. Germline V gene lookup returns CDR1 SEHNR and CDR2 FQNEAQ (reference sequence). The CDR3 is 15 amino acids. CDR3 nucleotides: TGTGCCAGCAGCTTAGGGGCAGGGGGCGTTGAAAAACTGTTTTTT. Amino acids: CASSLGAGGVEKLFF.

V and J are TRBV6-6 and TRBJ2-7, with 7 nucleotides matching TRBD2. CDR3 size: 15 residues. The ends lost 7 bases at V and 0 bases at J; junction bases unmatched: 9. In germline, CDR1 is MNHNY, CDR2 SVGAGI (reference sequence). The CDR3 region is CASTSFPSGSYEQYF. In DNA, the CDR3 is TGTGCCAGCACCTCCTTTCCTAGCGGCTCCTACGAGCAGTACTTC.

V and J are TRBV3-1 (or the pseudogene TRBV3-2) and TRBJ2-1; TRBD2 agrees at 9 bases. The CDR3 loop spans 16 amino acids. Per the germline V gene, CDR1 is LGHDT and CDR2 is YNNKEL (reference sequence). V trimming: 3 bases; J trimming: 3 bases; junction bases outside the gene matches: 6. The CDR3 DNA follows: TGTGCCAGCAGCCATATAGCGGGGGACTACTACAATGAGCAGTTCTTC. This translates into CASSHIAGDYYNEQFF.